The 10 T cell receptor beta chains below come from one sample, sequenced in a study of T cells in Graves' hyperthyroidism and ophthalmopathy. From RNA transcripts, TCR beta CDR3 regions were amplified. RT-PCR in the first round (using the HTBI primer set) targeted the TCR CDR3. In TCRdb, the multiplex PCR reads were re-called with MiXCR into one record per CDR3 protein. Among approximately 710,000 distinct CDR3 sequences listed, about 18% were seen once. Sequencing was performed on blood. These receptor sequences come from a man in his forties or fifties with Graves' hyperthyroidism.

Ten or more counts support this clonotype. The CDR3, as DNA: TGTGCCAGCAGTCCCTGGGGCAGGGGGTCCTACGAGCAGTACTTC. Amino acid sequence: CASSPWGRGSYEQYF. The genes are TRBV28 and TRBJ2-7; 7 bases are shared with TRBD1. CDR1 and CDR2 from the germline V gene are MDHEN and SYDVKM. Losses at the gene ends were 5 bases for V and 1 base for J; bases not matched to a gene: 8. The CDR3 runs 15 residues.

This clonotype appeared many times. The chain recombines TRBV2 with TRBJ2-3, with 11 bases aligning to TRBD2. Germline-derived CDR1 and CDR2 are SNHLY and FYNNEI. This CDR3 comprises 14 residues. Unmatched junction bases numbered 2, after V lost 4 bases and J lost 5 bases. CDR3 in amino acids: CASSAGTSGDTQYF. The CDR3 nucleotides are TGTGCCAGCAGTGCCGGGACTAGCGGAGATACGCAGTATTTT.

CDR3 coding DNA: TGTGCCAGTAGTATCAGCGGGACGCGATACGAGCAGTACTTC. Translating gives CASSISGTRYEQYF. V and J are TRBV19 and TRBJ2-7, with 7 nucleotides matching TRBD2. The germline V gene has CDR1 LNHDA and CDR2 SQIVND (reference sequence). V shed 3 bases, J shed 4 bases, and the junction held 6 bases outside the gene matches. The CDR3 covers 14 residues.

This clonotype was seen more than once but under ten times. The chain joins TRBV30 to TRBJ1-5, with 9 bases fitting TRBD1. This CDR3 comprises 15 residues. The germline V gene encodes CDR1 GTSNPN and CDR2 SVGIG (reference sequence). The V segment lost 2 bases and the J segment 3 bases; nucleotides outside the gene matches: 5. For the CDR3, the DNA is TGTGCCTGGAGTCCTTGGGACAGGGACAATCAGCCCCAGCATTTT. Protein product: CAWSPWDRDNQPQHF.

The chain joins TRBV3-1 to TRBJ2-7; D possibly corresponds to TRBD1 (5 bases). The germline V and J ends were trimmed by 7 bases and 6 bases, with 19 bases remaining between them. Per the germline V gene, CDR1 is LGHDT and CDR2 is YNNKEL (reference sequence). The CDR3 loop spans 14 amino acids. The CDR3 DNA reads as TGTGCCAGCACCCTCGACAGTGATAATGCCGAGCAGTACTTC. It specifies CASTLDSDNAEQYF.

The chain employs TRBV29-1 and TRBJ2-5; TRBD2 aligns across 7 bases. CDR3 length equals 15 residues. After removal of 2 bases from V and 4 bases from J, the junction contained 10 bases not matched to a gene. Germline-derived CDR1 and CDR2 are SQVTM and ANQGSEA. CDR3 sequence reads: CSVELRESPGETQYF. The CDR3 DNA reads TGCAGCGTTGAATTGCGGGAGTCCCCGGGAGAGACCCAGTACTTC. Complete variable domain (other parts from reference TRBV29-1 and TRBJ2-5): SAVISQKPSRDICQRGTSLTIQCQVDSQVTMMFWYRQQPGQSLTLIATANQGSEATYESGFVIDKFPISRPNLTFSTLTVSNMSPEDSSIYLCSVELRESPGETQYFGPGTRLLVL.

Only a few counts were recorded for this clonotype. The chain uses TRBV5-1 and TRBJ2-1, with D perhaps matching TRBD1 or TRBD2 (5 bases each). CDR3 length: 16 residues. The germline V gene has CDR1 SGHRS and CDR2 YFSETQ. V lost 4 bases to trimming and J lost 0 bases, with 14 bases between them. The CDR3 sequence is CASSPGPKYSYNEQFF. CDR3 nucleotide sequence: TGCGCCAGCAGCCCGGGACCGAAATACTCCTACAATGAGCAGTTCTTC.

This clonotype was counted only a few times. The chain has TRBV4-2 and TRBJ2-3, with 8 bases lining up with TRBD2. V shed 0 bases and J 4 bases; nucleotides not matched to a gene: 6. Germline loops: CDR1 LGHNA, CDR2 YNFKEQ. The CDR3 spans 16 residues. As DNA, the CDR3 is TGTGCCAGCAGCCAAGAGAGCGGGAGTTTTTCAGATACGCAGTATTTT. This translates into CASSQESGSFSDTQYF.

This clonotype was observed at least ten times. The chain recombines TRBV28 with TRBJ2-7; 10 nucleotides match TRBD2. The germline V gene has CDR1 MDHEN and CDR2 SYDVKM. The CDR3 loop spans 17 amino acids. Trimming at V came to 11 bases and at J to 3 bases, leaving 19 bases not matched to a gene. In DNA form, the CDR3 reads TGTGCCGCTTCTAGCGGGAGTCTTTCGATCTTGGTCTACGAGCAGTACTTC. Translated: CAASSGSLSILVYEQYF.

There are many counts of this clonotype. CDR3 sequence (DNA): TGCAGCGTTGTGAGGTCTAACGGGAGCAATCAGCCCCAGCATTTT. This sequence encodes CSVVRSNGSNQPQHF. This rearrangement joins TRBV29-1 to TRBJ1-5; D unresolved. The CDR3 covers 15 residues. CDR1 is SQVTM, CDR2 ANQGSEA, per germline. V was trimmed by 4 bases and J by 1 base, leaving 14 bases between them. Filled out from reference TRBV29-1 and TRBJ1-5, the complete variable domain reads SAVISQKPSRDICQRGTSLTIQCQVDSQVTMMFWYRQQPGQSLTLIATANQGSEATYESGFVIDKFPISRPNLTFSTLTVSNMSPEDSSIYLCSVVRSNGSNQPQHFGDGTRLSIL.